The 17 T cell receptor beta chains in this list originate from one sample, sequenced in a study of blood T cell repertoires in COVID-19. The protocol was immunoSEQ multiplex PCR, while the TCRdb copy is restricted to in-frame clones and leaves out a portion. The sample contains about 210,000 clones, almost 85% of which appear only once. The sequencing input was peripheral blood. Source of these receptors: a woman between 65 and 79 years old with COVID-19, enrolled during active disease.

This chain connects TRBV3-1 (or the pseudogene TRBV3-2) to TRBJ2-1; a weak D match, TRBD1 (6 bases). Germline V gives CDR1 LGHDT, CDR2 YNNKEL (reference sequence). This CDR3 is built from 18 residues. Trimming removed 2 bases from V and 0 bases from J, with 17 bases in between. Here the CDR3 reads CASSQYSRTESSYNEQFF. The CDR3 nucleotides read TGTGCCAGCAGCCAATATTCACGGACAGAGAGCTCCTACAATGAGCAGTTCTTC.

The chain's CDR3 is CASSQGWGQNSNQPQHF. For the CDR3, the DNA is TGCGCCAGCAGCCAAGGGTGGGGACAGAATAGCAATCAGCCCCAGCATTTT. The chain employs TRBV4-1 and TRBJ1-5; 7 positions agree with TRBD1. This CDR3 spans 17 amino acids. In germline, CDR1 is MGHRA, CDR2 YSYEKL. With 1 base clipped from V and 0 bases from J, the junction kept 6 bases outside the gene matches.

This clone was observed a handful of times. The chain uses TRBV4-2 and TRBJ1-2; D gene uncertain. This CDR3 comprises 19 residues. V was pared by 4 bases and J by 0 bases, with 24 bases between. CDR1 and CDR2 from the germline V gene are LGHNA and YNFKEQ. CDR3 DNA: TGTGCCAGCAGCCCTCGTCGACCCACGGGATGGGTAGCTAACTATGGCTACACCTTC. It codes for CASSPRRPTGWVANYGYTF.

This clone showed up just a few times. The rearrangement uses TRBV5-4 and TRBJ2-7; D possibly corresponds to TRBD1 (5 bases). Trimming pared 3 bases from V and 2 bases from J, leaving 12 bases between. This CDR3 is 14 amino acids long. Germline V lookup: CDR1 SGHNT, CDR2 YYREEE (reference sequence). The CDR3 DNA follows: TGTGCCAGCAGCTGGGGCGCTATTCCCTACGAGCAGTACTTC. It encodes CASSWGAIPYEQYF.

The chain uses TRBV11-2 and TRBJ1-2; 12 bases are a match to TRBD1. This CDR3 spans 15 amino acids. J lost 7 bases, V lost 6 bases, and 9 bases had no gene match. The V gene's germline CDR1 is SGHAT and CDR2 FQNNGV. The CDR3 nucleotides are TGTGCCAGCAGGAGACCGGGACAGGGGGCGCGTGGCTACACCTTC. Encoded protein: CASRRPGQGARGYTF.

The V and J genes are TRBV4-2 and TRBJ1-6; 9 nucleotides agree with TRBD1. The V and J ends lost 4 bases and 8 bases, in that order; junction bases with no gene match: 6. There are 15 residues in the CDR3. Germline V gene data show CDR1 as LGHNA and CDR2 as YNFKEQ. CDR3: CASSLNRGLDSPLHF. Written as DNA, the CDR3 is TGTGCCAGCAGCCTAAACAGGGGGCTGGATTCACCCCTCCACTTT.

This clone was seen a handful of times. The chain has TRBV10-3 and TRBJ2-1, with TRBD2 as a possible D gene (6 bases). The V gene lost 6 bases and the J gene lost 4 bases, with 13 bases spanning the gap. The CDR3 has 14 amino acids. Per germline, CDR1 ENHRY and CDR2 SYGVKD. Written as DNA, the CDR3 is TGTGCCATCAGGCCGGGACTGGGTTACAATGAGCAGTTCTTC. This gives the protein CAIRPGLGYNEQFF.

V and J are TRBV3-1 (or the pseudogene TRBV3-2) and TRBJ2-7, with D perhaps matching TRBD2 (5 bases). The V end was cut by 1 base, the J end by 4 bases, with 14 bases between. Germline V gene lookup returns CDR1 LGHDT and CDR2 YNNKEL (reference sequence). This CDR3 spans 15 amino acids. CDR3 coding DNA: TGTGCCAGCAGCCAAGGGCCGGGATGGGGTTACGAGCAGTACTTC. It translates to CASSQGPGWGYEQYF.

This chain uses TRBV11-2 with TRBJ1-4; D is undetermined. The CDR3 length is 14 residues. Germline CDR1 is SGHAT and CDR2 is FQNNGV. V shed 5 bases and J shed 7 bases, with 14 bases lying between them. The CDR3 sequence: CASSVGASAEKLFF. The CDR3 DNA reads as TGTGCCAGCAGCGTCGGAGCTAGCGCTGAAAAACTGTTTTTT.

The V call is TRBV7-2, the J call TRBJ1-1, with 9 bases identical to TRBD1. The germline V gene has CDR1 SGHTA and CDR2 FQGNSA. Germline trimming cut 5 bases from V and 7 bases from J; bases unmatched to any gene: 11. There are 15 residues in the CDR3. CDR3 in amino acids: CASSPQTGGLDEAFF. The CDR3 bases are TGTGCCAGCAGCCCCCAAACAGGGGGCCTAGATGAAGCTTTCTTT. The full variable domain, its missing parts supplied by reference TRBV7-2 and TRBJ1-1, is GAGVSQSPSNKVTEKGKDVELRCDPISGHTALYWYRQSLGQGLEFLIYFQGNSAPDKSGLPSDRFSAERTGGSVSTLTIQRTQQEDSAVYLCASSPQTGGLDEAFFGQGTRLTVV.

By sample share, this clone is medium-sized. The chain links TRBV7-6 to TRBJ2-3, with 12 bases that match TRBD1. The CDR3 extends over 15 amino acids. The germline V gene encodes CDR1 SGHVS and CDR2 FNYEAQ. The J segment lost 3 bases and the V segment lost 8 bases, leaving 6 bases of the junction unmatched. CDR3 in amino acids: CASAGDRGHTDTQYF. CDR3 coding DNA: TGTGCCAGCGCTGGGGACAGGGGGCATACAGATACGCAGTATTTT.

The chain has TRBV30 and TRBJ1-2; 7 bases map to TRBD1. In germline, CDR1 is GTSNPN, CDR2 SVGIG (reference sequence). With 4 bases clipped from V and 7 bases from J, the junction kept 6 bases outside the gene matches. CDR3 length: 12 residues. CDR3 coding DNA: TGTGCCTGGACGACAGGGTTGGGTGGCTACACCTTC. Translation gives CAWTTGLGGYTF.

The chain recombines TRBV20-1 with TRBJ2-1; tentative D call: TRBD1 (6 bases). The V gene's germline CDR1 is DFQATT and CDR2 SNEGSKA (reference sequence). The CDR3 consists of 14 residues. V dropped 3 bases and J dropped 5 bases, with 14 bases sitting between them. The CDR3 nucleotides read TGCAGTGCTAGTGACGAGGGGGTCCACAATGAGCAGTTCTTC. Translated, it gives CSASDEGVHNEQFF.

The rearrangement uses TRBV3-1 (or the pseudogene TRBV3-2) and TRBJ2-5; 12 bases match TRBD1. Germline V gene lookup returns CDR1 LGHDT and CDR2 YNNKEL (reference sequence). This CDR3 is 17 amino acids long. V was pared by 2 bases and J by 4 bases, with 8 bases of the junction left unmatched. The CDR3 protein is CASSQLTGDRGRETQYF. In DNA form, the CDR3 reads TGTGCCAGCAGCCAACTTACCGGGGACAGGGGGCGAGAGACCCAGTACTTC.

This chain links TRBV6-2 or TRBV6-3 with TRBJ2-7; possibly TRBD1 for D (6 bases). CDR1 is MNHEY, CDR2 SVGEGT, per germline. The CDR3 contains 15 residues. V was shortened by 2 bases and J by 3 bases, with 14 bases between the two germline ends. In DNA, the CDR3 is TGTGCCAGCAGTTACCCCGGACAGACTTTCTACGAGCAGTACTTC. This gives the protein CASSYPGQTFYEQYF.

This chain links TRBV30 with TRBJ2-5; tentative D call: TRBD1 (6 bases). Deletions cut 4 bases from V and 2 bases from J, with 17 bases between. The CDR3 is made up of 15 amino acids. CDR1 GTSNPN and CDR2 SVGIG come from the germline V gene (reference sequence). The CDR3: CAWKTQGHIQETQYF. As DNA, the CDR3 is TGTGCCTGGAAGACTCAGGGACACATTCAAGAGACCCAGTACTTC.

V is TRBV7-2 and J is TRBJ1-2; TRBD1 agrees at 7 bases. The junction had 10 bases not matched to a gene; V was cut back by 4 bases and J by 8 bases. This CDR3 is built from 14 residues. Germline CDR1 reads SGHTA; CDR2 reads FQGNSA. The CDR3 reads CASSSITGEEGYTF. CDR3 coding DNA: TGTGCCAGCAGCTCTATAACAGGGGAGGAAGGCTACACCTTC. Looking up the rest from reference TRBV7-2 and TRBJ1-2 gives the full variable domain: GAGVSQSPSNKVTEKGKDVELRCDPISGHTALYWYRQSLGQGLEFLIYFQGNSAPDKSGLPSDRFSAERTGGSVSTLTIQRTQQEDSAVYLCASSSITGEEGYTFGSGTRLTVV.